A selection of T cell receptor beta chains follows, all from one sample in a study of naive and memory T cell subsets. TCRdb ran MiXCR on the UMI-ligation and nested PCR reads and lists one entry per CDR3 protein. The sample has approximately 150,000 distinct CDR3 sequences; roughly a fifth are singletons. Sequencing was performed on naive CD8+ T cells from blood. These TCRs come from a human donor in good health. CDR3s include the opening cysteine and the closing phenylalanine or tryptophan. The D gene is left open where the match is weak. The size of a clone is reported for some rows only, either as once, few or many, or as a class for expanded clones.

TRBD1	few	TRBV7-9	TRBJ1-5	TGTGCCAGCAGCTTACACCGGACAGGGGGGAATCAGCCCCAGCATTTT	CASSLHRTGGNQPQHF
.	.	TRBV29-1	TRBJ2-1	TGCAGCGTTCTCCCGATTTGGGGAAATGAGCAGTTCTTC	CSVLPIWGNEQFF
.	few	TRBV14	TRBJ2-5	TGTGCCAGCAGCCAAGGGTTAGGCACGGAGGAGACCCAGTACTTC	CASSQGLGTEETQYF
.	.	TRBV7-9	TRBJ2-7	TGTGCCAGCAGCTTAGTACGGAGCTCCTACGAGCAGTACTTC	CASSLVRSSYEQYF
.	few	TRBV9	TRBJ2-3	TGTGCCAGCAGCGAAACCCCAGGCACAGATACGCAGTATTTT	CASSETPGTDTQYF
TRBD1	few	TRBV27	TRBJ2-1	TGTGCCAGCAGCCTCACAGGGGGTCGTTTCTATGAGCAGTTCTTC	CASSLTGGRFYEQFF
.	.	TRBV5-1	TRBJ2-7	TGCGCCAGCCGGGACGAGGGCAGGGAGGACTACGAGCAGTACTTC	CASRDEGREDYEQYF
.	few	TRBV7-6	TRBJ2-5	TGTGCCAGCAGCTTAGTTCCCCAAGAGACCCAGTACTTC	CASSLVPQETQYF
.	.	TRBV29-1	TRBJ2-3	TGCAGCGTTGAAGGGACAGTCCTTGACACAGATACGCAGTATTTT	CSVEGTVLDTDTQYF
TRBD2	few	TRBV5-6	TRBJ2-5	TGTGCCAGCAGCGGGAGGGCCGGTGAGACCCAGTACTTC	CASSGRAGETQYF
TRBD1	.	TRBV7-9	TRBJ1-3	TGTGCCAGCAGCTCTAACCGACAGGGTGAATCTGGAAACACCATATATTTT	CASSSNRQGESGNTIYF
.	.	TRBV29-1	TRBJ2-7	TGCAGCGTGGTCTATAGTGGGGACTACGAGCAGTACTTC	CSVVYSGDYEQYF
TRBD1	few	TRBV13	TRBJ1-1	TGTGCCTTCGGGACAGCCCGGGGTACTGAAGCTTTCTTT	CAFGTARGTEAFF
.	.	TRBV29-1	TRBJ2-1	TGCAGCGTTGACCTTGGGATCGAGCAGTTCTTC	CSVDLGIEQFF
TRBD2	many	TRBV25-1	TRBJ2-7	TGTGCCAGCAGTGATCCTAGCGGGAGTATCTACGAGCAGTACTTC	CASSDPSGSIYEQYF
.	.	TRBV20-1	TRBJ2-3	TGCAGTGCTAGAGATCCTCTTGTGGGAGTTCTGACAGATACGCAGTATTTT	CSARDPLVGVLTDTQYF
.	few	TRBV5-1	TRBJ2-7	TGCGCCAGCAGCGGGTTTAGCGACTACGAGCAGTACTTC	CASSGFSDYEQYF
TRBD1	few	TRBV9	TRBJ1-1	TGTGCCAGCAGCCCCTCGGGACAGGGGAGAGGTAATACTGAAGCTTTCTTT	CASSPSGQGRGNTEAFF
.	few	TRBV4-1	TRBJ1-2	TGCGCCAGCAGCCAAGTGCGGGACATAGCGAACTATGGCTACACCTTC	CASSQVRDIANYGYTF
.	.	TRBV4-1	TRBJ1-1	TGCGCCAGCAGCCAAGATCGAGGGAGTCTAGAAGCTTTCTTT	CASSQDRGSLEAFF
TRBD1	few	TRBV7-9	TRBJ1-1	TGTGCCAGCAGCTGGCGGGACAGGGACACTGAAGCTTTCTTT	CASSWRDRDTEAFF
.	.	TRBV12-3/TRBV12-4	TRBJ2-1	TGTGCCAGCAGCTGGACAGACAATGAGCAGTTCTTC	CASSWTDNEQFF
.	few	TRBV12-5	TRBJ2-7	TGTGCTAGTGGTTTGGTACCCACGGGGTCTGGGGGTGGGGGAACTTACGAGCAGTACTTC	CASGLVPTGSGGGGTYEQYF
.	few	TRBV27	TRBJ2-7	TGTGCCAGCAGTCCCCGGGGAGGCGAGCAGTACTTC	CASSPRGGEQYF
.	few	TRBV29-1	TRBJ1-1	TGCAGCGTTGAAGATCGGGGCATCACTGAAGCTTTCTTT	CSVEDRGITEAFF
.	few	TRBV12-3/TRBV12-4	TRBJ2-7	TGTGCCACCGGGTCCCATTCCTACGAGCAGTACTTC	CATGSHSYEQYF
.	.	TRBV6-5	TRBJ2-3	TGTGCCAGCAGTTACGAGGGGTACACGCAGTATTTT	CASSYEGYTQYF
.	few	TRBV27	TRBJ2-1	TGTGCCAGCAGTTTATTAGCGGTCGTATCCTACAATGAGCAGTTCTTC	CASSLLAVVSYNEQFF
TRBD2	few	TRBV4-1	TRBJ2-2	TGCGCCAGCAGCCCCTCAGGACTAGCGGGAGTCTCGAACACCGGGGAGCTGTTTTTT	CASSPSGLAGVSNTGELFF
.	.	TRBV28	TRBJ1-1	TGTGCCAGCAGCTTAACCCCCAGAGCCGAAGCTTTCTTT	CASSLTPRAEAFF
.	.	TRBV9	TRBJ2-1	TGTGCCAGCAGCGTAGCTCTCAATCCCCATGAGCAGTTCTTC	CASSVALNPHEQFF
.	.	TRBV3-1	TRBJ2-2	TGTGCCAGCAGGGACCCAGGGATTGGGGCCGGGGAGCTGTTTTTT	CASRDPGIGAGELFF
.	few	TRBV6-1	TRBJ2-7	TGTGCCAGCACCGATGGGGGGAAGTACGAGCAGTACTTC	CASTDGGKYEQYF
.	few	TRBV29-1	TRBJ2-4	TGCAGCGTTGTCGTCGGCAGGGCATCCGCCAAAAACATTCAGTACTTC	CSVVVGRASAKNIQYF
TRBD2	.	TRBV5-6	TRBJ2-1	TGTGCCAGCAGCTTGGCGCGGGAGGCTGATGAGCAGTTCTTC	CASSLAREADEQFF
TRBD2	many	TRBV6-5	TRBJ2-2	TGTGCCAGCAGTTACTCTGGCGGGAGGGTCAACACCGGGGAGCTGTTTTTT	CASSYSGGRVNTGELFF
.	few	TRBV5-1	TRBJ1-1	TGCGCCAGCAGCTTGGTTTCGTGGGAAGGGACTGAAGCTTTCTTT	CASSLVSWEGTEAFF
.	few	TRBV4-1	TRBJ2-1	TGCGCCAGCAGCCCGAGCTTTAGCGGCCAAAAGTACAATGAGCAGTTCTTC	CASSPSFSGQKYNEQFF
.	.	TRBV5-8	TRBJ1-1	TGTGCCAGCAGCCCGGCATGGACTGAAGCTTTCTTT	CASSPAWTEAFF
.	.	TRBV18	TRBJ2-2	TGTGCCAGCTCACCAAAGGTGAACACCGGGGAGCTGTTTTTT	CASSPKVNTGELFF
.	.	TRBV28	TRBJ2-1	TGTGCCAGCAGTTTCAGGGCCCGCGAGCAGTTCTTC	CASSFRAREQFF
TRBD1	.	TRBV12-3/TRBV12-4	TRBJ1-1	TGTGCCAGCAGCCTAACAGGGGGCTCGAACACTGAAGCTTTCTTT	CASSLTGGSNTEAFF
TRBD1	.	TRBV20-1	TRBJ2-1	TGCAGTGCTAGAGATCCATACACAGGGGCTACCTACAATGAGCAGTTCTTC	CSARDPYTGATYNEQFF
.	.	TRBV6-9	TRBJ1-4	TGTGCCAGCAGTTCTCGACAGCCCCGCGAAAAACTGTTTTTT	CASSSRQPREKLFF
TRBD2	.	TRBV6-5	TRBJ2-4	TGTGCCAGCAATCAGCGGGAGAACAAAAACATTCAGTACTTC	CASNQRENKNIQYF
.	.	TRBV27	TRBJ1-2	TGTGCCAGCAGAGGAGGGACCGGCTACACCTTC	CASRGGTGYTF
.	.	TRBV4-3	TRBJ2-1	TGCGCCAGCAGCCAAGCCAGGGGGGAGAATTACAATGAGCAGTTCTTC	CASSQARGENYNEQFF
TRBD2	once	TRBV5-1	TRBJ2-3	TGCGCCAGCAGCTTGGAAGGACGCGCAGCGGGATTGACAGATACGCAGTATTTT	CASSLEGRAAGLTDTQYF
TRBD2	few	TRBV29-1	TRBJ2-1	TGCAGCGTTGTCCGACTAGCGACGAATGAGCAGTTCTTC	CSVVRLATNEQFF
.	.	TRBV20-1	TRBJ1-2	TGCAGTGCTACCGACGGCTTTAGCTATGGCTACACCTTC	CSATDGFSYGYTF
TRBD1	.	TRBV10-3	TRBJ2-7	TGTGCCATCAGTGGGGGACAGGACGTATCCTACGAGCAGTACTTC	CAISGGQDVSYEQYF
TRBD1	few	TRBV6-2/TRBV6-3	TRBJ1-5	TGTGCCAGTTGGGACAGCGATAGCAATCAGCCCCAGCATTTT	CASWDSDSNQPQHF
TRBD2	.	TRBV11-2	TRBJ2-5	TGTGCCAGCAGCCGGGTGGGGGGGGAGACCCAGTACTTC	CASSRVGGETQYF
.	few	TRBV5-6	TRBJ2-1	TGTGCCAGCATGGAGGTGGGGGCTTCAGATGAGCAGTTCTTC	CASMEVGASDEQFF
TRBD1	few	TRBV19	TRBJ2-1	TGTGCCAGTAGCCGGGACAGGGATACCTACAATGAGCAGTTCTTC	CASSRDRDTYNEQFF
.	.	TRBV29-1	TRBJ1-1	TGCAGCGTTGTGGGCGGCGTCAACACTGAAGCTTTCTTT	CSVVGGVNTEAFF
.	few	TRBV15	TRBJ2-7	TGTGCCACCAGCAGAGACCGTGGGGGAGGCTACGAGCAGTACTTC	CATSRDRGGGYEQYF
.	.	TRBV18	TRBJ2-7	TGTGCCAGCTCACCACCCGGGGCTGAGCAGTACTTC	CASSPPGAEQYF
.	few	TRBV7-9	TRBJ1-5	TGTGCCAGCAGCTTAGGTGGGGGTAAGAATCAGCCCCAGCATTTT	CASSLGGGKNQPQHF